The clone carrying this T cell receptor (beta chain) was seen a single time. Other DNA sequences of this sample code for an identical CDR3. The data were obtained in a study of blood T cell repertoires in COVID-19. About the research overall: There were acute and convalescent COVID-19 samples, and they came from the United States, Italy and Spain.

The CDR3 loop spans 13 amino acids. Per germline, CDR1 MNHEY and CDR2 SVGAGI. V was shortened by 6 bases and J by 2 bases, with 10 bases between the two germline ends. As handled by the study authors: Amplified reference gene primers provided the basis for estimating nucleated cell counts. TCRdb's copy holds only in-frame clones and misses some; the assay was immunoSEQ multiplex PCR. From that table come the V and J calls and clone size; the DNA was used to work out D and trimming. The profile shows about 100,000 clones, approximately 87% of them singletons. This receptor was obtained from a human donor in a cohort sampled during active COVID-19. The rearrangement uses TRBV6-5 and TRBJ2-5; D possibly corresponds to TRBD2 (6 bases). The sample comprised peripheral blood. The CDR3 is CASSYGGQETQYF. The CDR3 region has the DNA TGTGCCAGCAGCTATGGGGGGCAAGAGACCCAGTACTTC.